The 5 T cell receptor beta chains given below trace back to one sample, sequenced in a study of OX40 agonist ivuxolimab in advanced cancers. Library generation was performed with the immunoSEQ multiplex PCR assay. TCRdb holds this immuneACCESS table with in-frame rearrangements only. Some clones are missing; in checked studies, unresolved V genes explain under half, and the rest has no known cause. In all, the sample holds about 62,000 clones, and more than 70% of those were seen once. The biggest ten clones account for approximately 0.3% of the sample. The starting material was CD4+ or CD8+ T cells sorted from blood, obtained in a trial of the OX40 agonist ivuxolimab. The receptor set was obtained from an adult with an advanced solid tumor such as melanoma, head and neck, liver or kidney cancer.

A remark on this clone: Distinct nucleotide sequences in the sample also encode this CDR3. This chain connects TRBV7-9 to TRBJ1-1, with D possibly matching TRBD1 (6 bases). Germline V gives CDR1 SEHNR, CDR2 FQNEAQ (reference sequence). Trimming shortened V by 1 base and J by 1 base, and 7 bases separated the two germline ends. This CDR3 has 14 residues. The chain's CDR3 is CASSLEQGNTEAFF. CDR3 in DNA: TGTGCCAGCAGCTTAGAACAGGGGAACACTGAAGCTTTCTTT.

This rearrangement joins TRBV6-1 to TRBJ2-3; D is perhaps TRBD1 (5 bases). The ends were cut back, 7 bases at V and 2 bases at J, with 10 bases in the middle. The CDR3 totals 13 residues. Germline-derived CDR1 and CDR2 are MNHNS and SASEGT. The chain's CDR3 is CASNVGATDTQYF. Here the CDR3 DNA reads TGTGCCAGCAACGTTGGGGCCACAGATACGCAGTATTTT.

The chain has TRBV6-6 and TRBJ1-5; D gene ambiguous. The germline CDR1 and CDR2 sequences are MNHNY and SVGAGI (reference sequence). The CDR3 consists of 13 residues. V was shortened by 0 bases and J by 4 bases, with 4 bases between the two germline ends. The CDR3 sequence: CASSYSPNQPQHF. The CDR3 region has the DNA TGTGCCAGCAGTTACTCGCCTAATCAGCCCCAGCATTTT.

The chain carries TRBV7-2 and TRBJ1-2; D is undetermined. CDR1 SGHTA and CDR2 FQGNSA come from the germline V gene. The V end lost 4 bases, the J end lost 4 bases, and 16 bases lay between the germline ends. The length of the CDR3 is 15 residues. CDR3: CASSSAVDGLYGYTF. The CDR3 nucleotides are TGTGCCAGCAGCTCGGCCGTAGACGGCCTCTATGGCTACACCTTC.

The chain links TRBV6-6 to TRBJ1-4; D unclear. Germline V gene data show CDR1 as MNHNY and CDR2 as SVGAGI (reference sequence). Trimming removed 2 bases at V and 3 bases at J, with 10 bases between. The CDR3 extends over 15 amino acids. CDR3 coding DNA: TGTGCCAGCAGTTACCTCGGGAGCGCTAATGAAAAACTGTTTTTT. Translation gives CASSYLGSANEKLFF.